These T cell receptor beta chains were read from a single sample in a study of blood T cell repertoires in COVID-19. TCRdb's table, derived via immunoSEQ multiplex PCR, lists solely in-frame clones and lacks some. The sample yields about 480,000 clones, roughly nine tenths seen once. Specimen: PBMCs or T cells enriched from blood (not recorded which). The receptors were gathered from a woman aged 60 to 75 who had recovered from COVID-19. The CDR3 runs from the conserved cysteine through the conserved F or W.

v_call	j_call	cdr3_aa
TRBV6-1	TRBJ1-4	CASSEAWGWGEKLFF
TRBV15	TRBJ2-3	CATSRRADTQYF
TRBV4-1	TRBJ1-1	CASSQVAGGSTEAFF
TRBV28	TRBJ1-2	CASTRQGAGGYTF
TRBV19	TRBJ1-4	CASRTWDRGSTNEKLFF
TRBV4-1	TRBJ1-3	CASSQDGRGSRNTIYF
TRBV18	TRBJ1-1	CASSPGQGFGMNTEAFF
TRBV29-1	TRBJ2-1	CSATFGHLVNNEQFF
TRBV5-1	TRBJ1-3	CASSLFTGDSGNTIYF
TRBV6-6	TRBJ1-1	CASTPGGTEAFF
TRBV30	TRBJ1-5	CAWSRQGNQPQHF
TRBV6-6	TRBJ1-1	CASSLSRDRVGEAFF
TRBV14	TRBJ1-1	CASSQDGGSVNTEAFF
TRBV7-9	TRBJ1-6	CASSLPTSGVGSPLHF
TRBV10-1	TRBJ2-3	CASSRDFTDTQYF
TRBV27	TRBJ2-7	CASSPNYYEQYF
TRBV5-1	TRBJ2-1	CASYLGQTGGVGEQFF
TRBV30	TRBJ2-2	CALRQAGAGELFF
TRBV2	TRBJ2-1	CASRAGGSSYNEQFF
TRBV6-5	TRBJ1-6	CASSLYGVSPLHF
TRBV2	TRBJ2-3	CASSGTREDTQYF
TRBV10-3	TRBJ1-1	CAISPKGQGASEAFF
TRBV5-5	TRBJ1-1	CASSRDRHTEAFF
TRBV7-2	TRBJ2-3	CASSFSNLAGFTDTQYF
TRBV5-1	TRBJ1-2	CASSLGGLGSGGYTF
TRBV5-1	TRBJ1-6	CASSPGGTGDSSPLHF
TRBV7-9	TRBJ2-5	CASSITGMETQYF
TRBV4-2	TRBJ2-1	CASSQGGSNNEQFF
TRBV19	TRBJ1-3	CASTPKTGPLSSGNTIYF
TRBV7-2	TRBJ2-3	CASSSSPTQYF
TRBV7-9	TRBJ1-1	CASSFETQNTEAFF
TRBV29-1	TRBJ1-2	CSVGQGSYGYTF
TRBV6-1	TRBJ2-7	CASSHKQGNSYEQYF
TRBV3-1/TRBV3-2	TRBJ1-3	CASRRAGNTIYF
TRBV21-1	TRBJ1-6	CASSLNRGGEPHNSPLHF
TRBV29-1	TRBJ2-1	CSVSGAGSYNEQFF